The rows below give T cell receptor beta chains drawn from one sample of a study of CD8 T cells in ankylosing spondylitis. Each CDR3 protein gets one entry after TCRdb re-called the 5' RACE reads with MiXCR. The table lists just under 550,000 distinct CDR3 sequences, roughly 12% of them singletons. Material for sequencing was blood, either unsorted or a sorted T cell fraction (not recorded which). The receptor set was obtained from a male donor with ankylosing spondylitis. The CDR3 runs from the conserved cysteine through the conserved F or W. The D gene is left open where the match is weak. Size values are once, few and many counts, or a class for expanded clones, and some rows have none.

clone size	V gene	D gene	J gene	CDR3 length	CDR3 protein	CDR3 DNA
-	TRBV5-1	TRBD2	TRBJ2-5	16	CASSGGTSDFQETQYF	TGCGCCAGCAGCGGCGGGACTAGCGACTTCCAAGAGACCCAGTACTTC
few	TRBV7-9	-	TRBJ2-1	15	CASSSSGTPGNEQFF	TGTGCCAGCAGCTCGTCCGGGACACCGGGCAATGAGCAGTTCTTC
-	TRBV5-1	TRBD1	TRBJ1-2	18	CASSPTPTGRVLNYGYTF	TGCGCCAGCAGCCCTACCCCGACAGGGAGGGTTCTTAACTATGGCTACACCTTC
-	TRBV20-1	TRBD2	TRBJ2-1	16	CSARDPREGSYNEQFF	TGCAGTGCTAGAGATCCGCGGGAGGGCTCCTACAATGAGCAGTTCTTC
-	TRBV11-2	-	TRBJ1-4	14	CASSRQSPNEKLFF	TGTGCCAGCAGCCGACAGTCCCCTAATGAAAAACTGTTTTTT
few	TRBV20-1	TRBD2	TRBJ2-7	14	CSALQSGGSYEQYF	TGCAGTGCTCTCCAATCGGGGGGCTCCTACGAGCAGTACTTC
few	TRBV5-6	-	TRBJ1-1	12	CASKNKDTEAFF	TGTGCCAGCAAAAATAAAGACACTGAAGCTTTCTTT
-	TRBV2	-	TRBJ1-2	12	CASGGFLYGYTF	TGTGCCAGCGGAGGTTTCCTCTATGGCTACACCTTC
-	TRBV2	TRBD2	TRBJ2-7	15	CARSKVAGGSYEQYF	TGTGCCCGCAGCAAGGTAGCGGGAGGCTCCTACGAGCAGTACTTC
many	TRBV7-9	-	TRBJ1-2	12	CASSLVWPGYTF	TGTGCCAGCAGCTTAGTTTGGCCCGGCTACACCTTC
-	TRBV6-1	-	TRBJ1-2	13	CAIGREAWDGYTF	TGTGCCATTGGGAGGGAGGCTTGGGATGGCTACACCTTC
-	TRBV20-1	-	TRBJ2-6	15	CSATGRYSGANVLTF	TGCAGTGCGACAGGGAGGTACTCTGGGGCCAACGTCCTGACTTTC
-	TRBV20-1	-	TRBJ2-3	13	CSARVVGTDTQYF	TGCAGTGCTAGAGTAGTGGGCACAGATACGCAGTATTTT
-	TRBV11-3	TRBD2	TRBJ2-1	17	CASSSRTSGRARNEQFF	TGTGCCAGCAGCTCAAGGACTAGCGGGAGGGCAAGAAATGAGCAGTTCTTC
few	TRBV20-1	-	TRBJ2-5	14	CSASPGTYGETQYF	TGCAGTGCTAGCCCCGGAACATACGGGGAGACCCAGTACTTC
few	TRBV9	-	TRBJ1-1	13	CASIFLQGTEAFF	TGTGCCAGCATCTTTTTACAGGGCACTGAAGCTTTCTTT
-	TRBV19	-	TRBJ1-2	15	CASSHTTVLNYGYTF	TGTGCCAGTAGTCACACGACAGTTCTTAACTATGGCTACACCTTC
-	TRBV28	-	TRBJ2-1	11	CASKTAGVQFF	TGTGCCAGCAAGACCGCCGGGGTGCAGTTCTTC
few	TRBV24-1	TRBD2	TRBJ2-1	17	CATSDKSPGLALDEQFF	TGTGCCACCAGTGACAAATCTCCGGGACTAGCGCTCGATGAGCAGTTCTTC
-	TRBV5-5	-	TRBJ2-7	13	CASSRDGYYEQYF	TGTGCCAGCAGCCGGGACGGCTACTACGAGCAGTACTTC
few	TRBV5-1	-	TRBJ2-4	15	CASSLGGAEGDIQYF	TGCGCCAGCAGCTTGGGAGGTGCCGAGGGGGACATTCAGTACTTC
-	TRBV20-1	-	TRBJ2-2	13	CSASGRNTGELFF	TGCAGTGCATCAGGGAGGAACACCGGGGAGCTGTTTTTT
-	TRBV13	-	TRBJ2-6	17	CASSKRDLVSGANVLTF	TGTGCCAGCAGCAAGAGGGACCTTGTCTCTGGGGCCAACGTCCTGACTTTC
few	TRBV29-1	-	TRBJ2-7	14	CSVEVGGRTYEQYF	TGCAGCGTTGAAGTCGGGGGCCGTACCTACGAGCAGTACTTC
few	TRBV25-1	TRBD1	TRBJ1-2	18	CASSEYPGTGLVGDGYTF	TGTGCCAGCAGTGAATATCCCGGGACAGGACTAGTCGGTGATGGCTACACCTTC
-	TRBV20-1	-	TRBJ1-6	17	CCARDLGKSSYNSPLHF	TGCTGTGCTAGAGATCTTGGGAAGAGCTCCTATAATTCACCCCTCCACTTT
-	TRBV27	TRBD1	TRBJ2-2	17	CASSSPTGTGVAGELFF	TGTGCCAGCAGTTCCCCTACCGGGACAGGGGTCGCCGGGGAGCTGTTTTTT
few	TRBV2	-	TRBJ2-7	12	CASVGSYYEQYF	TGTGCCAGCGTCGGGAGTTACTACGAGCAGTACTTC
few	TRBV7-2	TRBD2	TRBJ2-3	17	CASSLKLAGVGTDTQYF	TGTGCCAGCAGCTTAAAGCTCGCGGGAGTAGGCACAGATACGCAGTATTTT
-	TRBV7-7	TRBD2	TRBJ2-5	16	CASSLGSSGSQETQYF	TGTGCCAGCAGCTTAGGGTCTAGCGGGAGCCAAGAGACCCAGTACTTC
-	TRBV5-1	-	TRBJ1-1	14	CASSSTSRNTEAFF	TGCGCCAGCAGCTCGACTAGCCGGAACACTGAAGCTTTCTTT
few	TRBV29-1	-	TRBJ1-6	14	CSVILEGPGSPLHF	TGCAGCGTCATCCTCGAAGGTCCGGGATCACCCCTCCACTTT